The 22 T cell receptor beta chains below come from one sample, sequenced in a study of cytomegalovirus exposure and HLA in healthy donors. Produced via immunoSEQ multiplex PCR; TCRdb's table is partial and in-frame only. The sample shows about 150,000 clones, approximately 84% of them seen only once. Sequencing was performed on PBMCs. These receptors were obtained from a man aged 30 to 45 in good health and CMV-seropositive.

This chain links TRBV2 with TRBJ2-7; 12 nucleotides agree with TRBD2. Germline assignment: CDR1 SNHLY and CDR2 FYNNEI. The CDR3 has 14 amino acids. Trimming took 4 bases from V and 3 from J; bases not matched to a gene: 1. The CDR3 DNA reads TGTGCCAGCAGTGGGACTAGCGGGAACTACGAGCAGTACTTC. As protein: CASSGTSGNYEQYF. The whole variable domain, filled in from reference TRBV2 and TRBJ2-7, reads EPEVTQTPSHQVTQMGQEVILRCVPISNHLYFYWYRQILGQKVEFLVSFYNNEISEKSEIFDDQFSVERPDGSNFTLKIRSTKLEDSAMYFCASSGTSGNYEQYFGPGTRLTVT.

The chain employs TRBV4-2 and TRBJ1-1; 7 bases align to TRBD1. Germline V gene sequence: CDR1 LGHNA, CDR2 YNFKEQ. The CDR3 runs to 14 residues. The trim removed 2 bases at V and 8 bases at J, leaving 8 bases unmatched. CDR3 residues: CASSQTGTAHEAFF. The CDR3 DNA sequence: TGTGCCAGCAGCCAAACTGGGACAGCCCACGAAGCTTTCTTT.

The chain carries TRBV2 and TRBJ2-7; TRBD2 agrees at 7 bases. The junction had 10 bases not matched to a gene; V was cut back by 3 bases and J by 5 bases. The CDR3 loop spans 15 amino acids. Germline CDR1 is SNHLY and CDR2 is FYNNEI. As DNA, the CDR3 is TGTGCCAGCAGTGACGCGGGGGTAACTAGTGACGAGCAGTACTTC. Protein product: CASSDAGVTSDEQYF.

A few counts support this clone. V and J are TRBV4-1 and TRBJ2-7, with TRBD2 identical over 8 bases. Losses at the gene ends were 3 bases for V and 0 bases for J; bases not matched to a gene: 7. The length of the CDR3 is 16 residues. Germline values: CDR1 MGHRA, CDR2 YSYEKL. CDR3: CASSQAPSGYSYEQYF. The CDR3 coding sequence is TGCGCCAGCAGCCAGGCCCCTAGCGGGTACTCCTACGAGCAGTACTTC.

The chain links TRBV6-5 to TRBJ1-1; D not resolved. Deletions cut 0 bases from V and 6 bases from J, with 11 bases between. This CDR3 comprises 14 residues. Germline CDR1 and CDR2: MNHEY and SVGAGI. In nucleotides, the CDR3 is TGTGCCAGCAGTTACTCAAGAGGGATTGCTGAAGCTTTCTTT. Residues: CASSYSRGIAEAFF.

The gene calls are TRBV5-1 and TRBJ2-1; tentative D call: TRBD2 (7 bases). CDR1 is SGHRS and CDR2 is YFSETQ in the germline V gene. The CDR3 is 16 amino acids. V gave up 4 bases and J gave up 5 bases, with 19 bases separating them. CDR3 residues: CASSPFGGGRDNEQFF. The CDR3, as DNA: TGCGCCAGCAGCCCCTTTGGCGGGGGCAGGGACAATGAGCAGTTCTTC.

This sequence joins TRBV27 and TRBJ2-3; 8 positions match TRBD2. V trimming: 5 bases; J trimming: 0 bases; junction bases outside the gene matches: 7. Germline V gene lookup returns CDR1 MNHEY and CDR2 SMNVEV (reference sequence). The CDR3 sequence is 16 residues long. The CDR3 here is CASSPGTSLSTDTQYF. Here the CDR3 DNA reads TGTGCCAGCAGTCCCGGGACTAGTTTGAGCACAGATACGCAGTATTTT.

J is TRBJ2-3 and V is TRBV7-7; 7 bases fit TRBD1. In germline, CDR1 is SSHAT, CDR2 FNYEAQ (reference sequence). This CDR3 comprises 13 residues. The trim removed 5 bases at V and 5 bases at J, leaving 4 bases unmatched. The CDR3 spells CASSPDRVDTQYF. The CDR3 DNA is TGTGCCAGCAGCCCTGACAGGGTAGATACGCAGTATTTT.

Here the CDR3 reads CASSQDRAGEQYF. The CDR3 DNA reads TGTGCCAGCAGCCAAGACAGGGCTGGGGAGCAGTACTTC. The chain employs TRBV11-1 and TRBJ2-7; 7 bases align to TRBD1. J gave up 7 bases and V 5 bases, and 8 bases lay outside the gene matches. Germline CDR1 is SGHAT and CDR2 is FQDESV (reference sequence). CDR3 length: 13 amino acids.

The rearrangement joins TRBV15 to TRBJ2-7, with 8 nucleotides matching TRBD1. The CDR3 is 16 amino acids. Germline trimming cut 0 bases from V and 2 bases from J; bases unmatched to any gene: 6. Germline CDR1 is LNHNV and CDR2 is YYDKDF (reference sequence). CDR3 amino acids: CATSRDIGTGTYEQYF. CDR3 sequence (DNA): TGTGCCACCAGCAGAGATATTGGGACAGGCACCTACGAGCAGTACTTC.

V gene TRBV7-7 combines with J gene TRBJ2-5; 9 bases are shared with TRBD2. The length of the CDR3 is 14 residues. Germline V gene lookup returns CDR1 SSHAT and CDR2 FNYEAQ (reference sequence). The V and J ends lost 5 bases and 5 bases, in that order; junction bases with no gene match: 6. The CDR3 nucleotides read TGTGCCAGCAGCCGGGGACTAGCTGGGGAGACCCAGTACTTC. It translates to CASSRGLAGETQYF.

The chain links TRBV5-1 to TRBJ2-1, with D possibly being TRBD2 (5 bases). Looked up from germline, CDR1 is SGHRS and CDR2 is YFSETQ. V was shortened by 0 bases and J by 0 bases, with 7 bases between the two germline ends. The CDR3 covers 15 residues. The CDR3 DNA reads TGCGCCAGCAGCTTGGAGCGGAGCTCCTACAATGAGCAGTTCTTC. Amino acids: CASSLERSSYNEQFF.

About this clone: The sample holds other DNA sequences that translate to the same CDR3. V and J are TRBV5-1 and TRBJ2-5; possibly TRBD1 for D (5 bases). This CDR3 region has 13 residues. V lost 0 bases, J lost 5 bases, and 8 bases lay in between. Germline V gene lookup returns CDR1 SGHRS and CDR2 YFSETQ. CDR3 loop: CASSLAGKETQYF. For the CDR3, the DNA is TGCGCCAGCAGCTTGGCAGGGAAGGAGACCCAGTACTTC.

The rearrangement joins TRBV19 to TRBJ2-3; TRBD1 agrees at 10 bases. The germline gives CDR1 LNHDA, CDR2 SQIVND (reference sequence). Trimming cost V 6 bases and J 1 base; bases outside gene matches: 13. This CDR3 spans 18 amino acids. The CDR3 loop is CASSPTRAGTGGTDTQYF. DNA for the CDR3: TGTGCCAGTAGCCCCACCCGAGCCGGGACAGGGGGCACAGATACGCAGTATTTT.

The CDR3 DNA reads as TGTGCCAGCAGTGGGGCAGGGGGCAGCTATGGACAGCCCCAGCATTTT. This sequence encodes CASSGAGGSYGQPQHF. The chain has TRBV2 and TRBJ1-5; 8 bases are a match to TRBD1. The CDR3 contains 16 residues. Trimming cost V 4 bases and J 7 bases; bases outside gene matches: 12. CDR1 and CDR2 from the germline V gene are SNHLY and FYNNEI.

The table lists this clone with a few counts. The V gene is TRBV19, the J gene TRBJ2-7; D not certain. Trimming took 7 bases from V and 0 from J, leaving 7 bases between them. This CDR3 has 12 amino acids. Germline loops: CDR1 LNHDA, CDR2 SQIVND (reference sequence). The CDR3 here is CASIGSSYEQYF. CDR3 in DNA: TGTGCCAGTATTGGTAGCTCCTACGAGCAGTACTTC.

The CDR3 DNA follows: TGTGCCAGCAGTTACGACAGGCCCTCTACCGAGCAGTACTTC. Translating gives CASSYDRPSTEQYF. This chain connects TRBV6-5 to TRBJ2-7; tentatively, D is TRBD1 (6 bases). The CDR3 consists of 14 residues. V dropped 2 bases and J dropped 6 bases, with 14 bases sitting between them. CDR1 is MNHEY, CDR2 SVGAGI, per germline.

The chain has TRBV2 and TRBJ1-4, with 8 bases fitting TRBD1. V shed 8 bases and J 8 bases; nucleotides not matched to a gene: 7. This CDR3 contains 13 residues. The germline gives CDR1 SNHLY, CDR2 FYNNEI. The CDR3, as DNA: TGTGCCAGCCTGGGACAGGCTTGGGAAAAACTGTTTTTT. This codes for CASLGQAWEKLFF.

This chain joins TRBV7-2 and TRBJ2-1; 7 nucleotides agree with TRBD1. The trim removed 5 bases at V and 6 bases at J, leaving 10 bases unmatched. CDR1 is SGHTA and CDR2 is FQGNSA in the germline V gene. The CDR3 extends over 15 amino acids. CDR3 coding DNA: TGTGCCAGCAGCCTCGGGACAGCAGGGGCCAATGAGCAGTTCTTC. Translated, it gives CASSLGTAGANEQFF.

The chain's CDR3 is CAAGGWGETQYF. The CDR3 coding sequence is TGTGCCGCAGGAGGGTGGGGAGAGACCCAGTACTTC. The V gene is TRBV19, the J gene TRBJ2-5; TRBD2 might be the D (6 bases). This CDR3 comprises 12 residues. The V end lost 11 bases, the J end lost 4 bases, and 14 bases lay between the germline ends. Germline loops: CDR1 LNHDA, CDR2 SQIVND (reference sequence).

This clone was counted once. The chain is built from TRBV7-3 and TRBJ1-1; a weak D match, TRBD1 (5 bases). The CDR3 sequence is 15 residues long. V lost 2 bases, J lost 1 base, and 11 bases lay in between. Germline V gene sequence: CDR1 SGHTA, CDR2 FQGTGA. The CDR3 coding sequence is TGTGCCAGCAGCTTAGGGGGGACTGGGAACACTGAAGCTTTCTTT. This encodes CASSLGGTGNTEAFF.

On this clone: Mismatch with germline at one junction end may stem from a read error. The CDR3 coding sequence is TGCAGGCAGCCGAGCTCCTACGAGCAGTACTTC. Translating gives CRQPSSYEQYF. The V and J genes are TRBV25-1 and TRBJ2-7, with D unclear. Germline V gene lookup returns CDR1 MGHDK and CDR2 SYGVNS. The CDR3 loop spans 11 amino acids.